These T cell receptor beta chains were read from a single sample in a study of spatial heterogeneity in lung cancer. One entry per CDR3 protein, called by TCRdb with MiXCR from the 5' RACE reads. The table records approximately 26,000 distinct CDR3 sequences, 8.8% of them present only once. Material: lung tumor tissue, obtained at surgery. The receptors were sampled from a male donor with early-stage non-small cell lung cancer. Each CDR3 is given with its conserved first and last residue. The D gene is left open where the match is weak. The listing skips clone size in some rows; elsewhere it reads once, few, many or a size class.

size,V,J,D,CDR3,DNA
few,TRBV20-1,TRBJ2-3,TRBD2,CSAALSGGSDTQYF,TGCAGTGCGGCCCTTAGCGGGGGCTCAGATACGCAGTATTTT
many,TRBV29-1,TRBJ1-1,.,CSVGGDTEAFF,TGCAGCGTTGGAGGGGACACTGAAGCTTTCTTT
many,TRBV7-9,TRBJ1-1,.,CASSLWRDTEAFF,TGTGCCAGCAGCTTGTGGAGGGATACTGAAGCTTTCTTT
many,TRBV28,TRBJ2-5,TRBD2,CASSPGLAQETQYF,TGTGCCAGCAGTCCGGGACTAGCCCAAGAGACCCAGTACTTC
.,TRBV24-1,TRBJ2-3,.,CATSDPTASTDTQYF,TGTGCCACCAGTGACCCGACAGCCAGCACAGATACGCAGTATTTT
few,TRBV20-1,TRBJ2-7,.,CSARTGTASGEQYF,TGCAGTGCTAGAACGGGGACTGCCTCCGGGGAGCAGTACTTC
.,TRBV20-1,TRBJ2-1,TRBD1,CSARDVQGVPRYNEQFF,TGCAGTGCTAGAGATGTACAGGGGGTCCCTCGGTACAATGAGCAGTTCTTC
many,TRBV12-3/TRBV12-4,TRBJ1-2,.,CASSLGSAFYGYTF,TGTGCCAGCAGTTTGGGGAGCGCCTTCTATGGCTACACCTTC
few,TRBV12-5,TRBJ2-7,.,CASGLEAPWEQYF,TGTGCTAGTGGTTTGGAGGCGCCATGGGAGCAGTACTTC
few,TRBV4-3,TRBJ1-1,.,CASSQEKGNVNTEAFF,TGCGCCAGCAGCCAAGAGAAGGGGAACGTGAACACTGAAGCTTTCTTT
many,TRBV27,TRBJ1-2,TRBD1,CASSLSEGALDGYTF,TGTGCCAGCAGTTTATCAGAGGGGGCCCTCGATGGCTACACCTTC
many,TRBV9,TRBJ2-1,.,CASSATGNNNEQFF,TGTGCCAGCAGTGCTACAGGGAACAACAATGAGCAGTTCTTC
many,TRBV27,TRBJ2-2,TRBD2,CASSLPRETSGGHTGELFF,TGTGCCAGCAGTTTACCTAGGGAAACTAGCGGGGGCCACACCGGGGAGCTGTTTTTT
few,TRBV7-2,TRBJ2-3,.,CASSSRLSTDTQYF,TGTGCCAGCAGCTCTAGATTAAGCACAGATACGCAGTATTTT
medium-sized,TRBV7-3,TRBJ1-1,.,CASSLDRNTEAFF,TGTGCCAGCAGCTTAGACAGGAACACTGAAGCTTTCTTT
many,TRBV28,TRBJ2-5,TRBD2,CASFNSGTQETQYF,TGTGCCAGTTTCAATAGCGGGACTCAAGAGACCCAGTACTTC
many,TRBV28,TRBJ1-4,.,CASLRGDRTNEKLFF,TGTGCCAGCCTTAGGGGTGACAGAACTAATGAAAAACTGTTTTTT
many,TRBV10-3,TRBJ2-3,TRBD1,CAISDGQGETDTQYF,TGTGCCATCAGTGATGGGCAGGGGGAGACAGATACGCAGTATTTT
many,TRBV6-5,TRBJ2-3,TRBD2,CASSLGTSGGHSTDTQYF,TGTGCCAGCAGTCTCGGGACTAGCGGGGGGCACAGCACAGATACGCAGTATTTT
few,TRBV7-2,TRBJ2-7,.,CASSSSIGEQYF,TGTGCCAGCAGCTCCTCTATAGGCGAGCAGTACTTC
medium-sized,TRBV28,TRBJ2-5,.,CASSSRTEWQETQYF,TGTGCCAGCAGTTCCCGGACAGAATGGCAAGAGACCCAGTACTTC
many,TRBV27,TRBJ2-6,.,CASSSGVESGANVLTF,TGTGCCAGCAGTTCGGGGGTGGAGTCTGGGGCCAACGTCCTGACTTTC
many,TRBV20-1,TRBJ2-7,.,CSARDATWNSYEQYF,TGCAGTGCTAGAGATGCGACATGGAACTCCTACGAGCAGTACTTC
.,TRBV11-1,TRBJ2-7,.,CASSLASDSYEQYF,TGTGCCAGCAGCTTAGCATCAGATTCCTACGAGCAGTACTTC
many,TRBV19,TRBJ2-5,.,CASSRGETQYF,TGTGCCAGTAGCAGGGGAGAGACCCAGTACTTC
many,TRBV5-1,TRBJ1-6,.,CASSLKPQGPDNSPLHF,TGCGCCAGCAGCCTGAAACCGCAGGGGCCCGATAATTCACCCCTCCACTTT
few,TRBV7-9,TRBJ2-1,.,CASSLELGGNEQFF,TGTGCCAGCAGCTTAGAATTAGGCGGTAATGAGCAGTTCTTC
.,TRBV6-5,TRBJ2-3,.,CASSYSVPTDTQYF,TGTGCCAGCAGTTACTCGGTTCCCACAGATACGCAGTATTTT
few,TRBV5-1,TRBJ1-1,TRBD1,CASSPRQGLNTEAFF,TGCGCCAGCAGCCCGAGACAGGGCCTGAACACTGAAGCTTTCTTT
few,TRBV6-2/TRBV6-3,TRBJ2-2,.,CASSKGLGELFF,TGTGCCAGCAGTAAGGGGCTCGGGGAGCTGTTTTTT
medium-sized,TRBV7-2,TRBJ2-5,TRBD2,CASSLVPGGEETQYF,TGTGCCAGCAGCTTAGTGCCCGGGGGGGAAGAGACCCAGTACTTC
many,TRBV7-6,TRBJ1-5,.,CASSLEHGNQPQHF,TGTGCCAGCAGCTTAGAGCATGGGAATCAGCCCCAGCATTTT
once,TRBV2,TRBJ2-2,.,CASKVRGSHSQNTGELFF,TGTGCCAGCAAGGTCAGGGGCAGTCATAGCCAGAACACCGGGGAGCTGTTTTTT
many,TRBV7-2,TRBJ2-5,.,CASSIGQGRVTQYF,TGTGCCAGCAGCATAGGCCAGGGAAGGGTGACCCAGTACTTC
.,TRBV11-2,TRBJ1-1,.,CASSFISGQGAAFF,.
few,TRBV7-3,TRBJ2-5,.,CASSLTIGETQYF,TGTGCCAGCAGCCTTACTATCGGGGAGACCCAGTACTTC
many,TRBV11-2,TRBJ1-1,TRBD1,CASSLEQGTEAFF,TGTGCCAGCAGCTTAGAACAGGGGACTGAAGCTTTCTTT
many,TRBV5-4,TRBJ2-5,TRBD2,CASSLSSGGRGYF,TGTGCCAGCAGCTTGTCCAGCGGGGGGCGGGGGTACTTC
medium-sized,TRBV7-9,TRBJ2-5,.,CASSRGLRKTQYF,TGTGCCAGCAGTAGAGGACTGAGAAAGACCCAGTACTTC
medium-sized,TRBV4-3,TRBJ2-1,.,CASSQDFTSIGADEQFF,TGCGCCAGCAGCCAAGACTTTACCTCAATCGGCGCCGATGAGCAGTTCTTC
few,TRBV18,TRBJ1-5,TRBD1,CASSSGQGVRQPQHF,TGTGCCAGCTCATCGGGACAGGGGGTTCGTCAGCCCCAGCATTTT
many,TRBV10-3,TRBJ2-7,.,CAISESNLEQYF,TGTGCCATCAGTGAGTCTAATCTCGAGCAGTACTTC
.,TRBV7-2,TRBJ2-2,.,CASSLLGIANTGELFF,TGTGCCAGCAGCTTATTAGGGATCGCGAACACCGGGGAGCTGTTTTTT
many,TRBV7-2,TRBJ1-2,.,CASSLTFGTLGLRDYGYTF,TGTGCCAGCAGCTTAACATTCGGTACCCTAGGGCTTCGAGACTATGGCTACACCTTC
many,TRBV7-2,TRBJ2-7,.,CASRLRYEQYF,TGTGCCAGCAGACTTCGGTACGAGCAGTACTTC
.,TRBV11-2,TRBJ2-3,.,CASSLAPQGRTDTQYF,TGTGCCAGCAGCTTAGCCCCACAGGGACGCACAGATACGCAGTATTTT